The table lists the clone carrying this T cell receptor (beta chain) with a few counts. The source of the sample is a study of CD8 T cells in ankylosing spondylitis. TCRdb fed the 5' RACE reads into MiXCR, producing one record per CDR3 protein. The sample comprises fewer than 200,000 distinct CDR3 sequences, roughly 10% of which are singletons, and about 14% rests with the top ten. CDR3 size: 12 residues. CDR1 is MNHEY, CDR2 SMNVEV, per germline (reference sequence). Trimming took 8 bases from V and 7 from J, leaving 12 bases between them. The sequencing input was blood, either unsorted or a sorted T cell fraction (not recorded which). The receptor was isolated from a female donor with ankylosing spondylitis or in good health (not recorded which). V is TRBV27 and J is TRBJ2-1; D not resolved. CDR3 in DNA: TGTGCCAGCGGCAACCACATAAATGAGCAGTTCTTC. Translation: CASGNHINEQFF.